This entry lists 24 T cell receptor beta chains sequenced from one sample in a study of blood T cell repertoires in COVID-19. The method was immunoSEQ multiplex PCR; TCRdb's version includes in-frame clones alone and lacks a portion of them. The sample records fewer than 65,000 clones, 90% to 95% being singletons. The sample taken for sequencing was peripheral blood. The receptors were sampled from a man aged 45-65 years with acute or convalescent COVID-19.

The rearrangement links TRBV27 to TRBJ2-2; D is possibly TRBD1 (5 bases). CDR1 and CDR2 from the germline V gene are MNHEY and SMNVEV (reference sequence). V lost 2 bases, J lost 6 bases, and 25 bases lay in between. The CDR3 extends over 19 amino acids. The CDR3 DNA follows: TGTGCCAGCAGTTTAGGGTTCATAGCCAGGGCCGGTTTGGCCGGGGAGCTGTTTTTT. This sequence encodes CASSLGFIARAGLAGELFF.

J is TRBJ2-1 and V is TRBV19; D is unresolved. Germline V gives CDR1 LNHDA, CDR2 SQIVND (reference sequence). Trimming stripped 0 bases from V and 8 bases from J, with 17 bases between. The CDR3 has 16 amino acids. Written as DNA, the CDR3 is TGTGCCAGTAGTATAGATTCCCAGTCAAGTTACGATGAGCAGTTCTTC. Protein: CASSIDSQSSYDEQFF.

The chain links TRBV12-5 to TRBJ2-5; tentatively, D is TRBD2 (6 bases). CDR1 is LGHNT and CDR2 is FRNRAP in the germline V gene. This CDR3 has 13 amino acids. The V end lost 6 bases, the J end lost 5 bases, and 13 bases lay between the germline ends. The CDR3 coding sequence is TGTGCTAGTGGCCCTGGAGGGGTGGAGACCCAGTACTTC. Protein: CASGPGGVETQYF. Complete variable domain (other parts from reference TRBV12-5 and TRBJ2-5): DARVTQTPRHKVTEMGQEVTMRCQPILGHNTVFWYRQTMMQGLELLAYFRNRAPLDDSGMPKDRFSAEMPDATLATLKIQPSEPRDSAVYFCASGPGGVETQYFGPGTRLLVL.

This chain joins TRBV6-5 and TRBJ2-5, with 7 bases identical to TRBD1. V shed 7 bases, J shed 5 bases, and the junction held 7 bases outside the gene matches. Germline V gene data show CDR1 as MNHEY and CDR2 as SVGAGI. The CDR3 consists of 13 residues. CDR3 sequence: CASTSRGRETQYF. DNA for the CDR3: TGTGCCAGCACCTCAAGGGGGCGCGAGACCCAGTACTTC.

The rearrangement joins TRBV27 to TRBJ1-5; D may be TRBD1 (5 bases). V was cut by 4 bases and J by 6 bases, with 16 bases left in between. Germline loops: CDR1 MNHEY, CDR2 SMNVEV (reference sequence). This CDR3 is 15 amino acids long. The CDR3 region has the DNA TGTGCCAGCAGTTATCGGGCGGGGGAAGGTCAGCCCCAGCATTTT. The encoded protein is CASSYRAGEGQPQHF.

The CDR3 DNA is TGTGCCAGTAGTATAGCTGGACTAGCGGATTTCCGAACGGCCGGGGAGCTGTTTTTT. Translating gives CASSIAGLADFRTAGELFF. The chain joins TRBV19 to TRBJ2-2; TRBD2 matches at 10 bases. Looked up from germline, CDR1 is LNHDA and CDR2 is SQIVND (reference sequence). The length of the CDR3 is 19 residues. J gave up 6 bases and V 1 base, and 14 bases lay outside the gene matches.

This clone came up once. The gene calls are TRBV29-1 and TRBJ2-3; 9 bases line up with TRBD2. The length of the CDR3 is 14 residues. V was pared by 1 base and J by 2 bases, with 1 base of the junction left unmatched. CDR1 and CDR2 from the germline V gene are SQVTM and ANQGSEA. CDR3 loop: CSVEGLAVTDTQYF. The CDR3 coding sequence is TGCAGCGTTGAAGGACTAGCGGTCACAGATACGCAGTATTTT.

CDR3 amino acids: CAISRAGADEQFF. In nucleotides, the CDR3 is TGTGCCATCTCGAGAGCAGGGGCTGATGAGCAGTTCTTC. The V call is TRBV25-1, the J call TRBJ2-1, with TRBD1 as a possible D gene (6 bases). CDR1 is MGHDK, CDR2 SYGVNS, per germline. The V gene lost 10 bases and the J gene lost 8 bases, with 18 bases spanning the gap. This CDR3 is built from 13 residues.

The chain couples TRBV7-9 to TRBJ2-7, with 7 bases lining up with TRBD2. Germline CDR1 and CDR2: SEHNR and FQNEAQ (reference sequence). Unmatched junction bases numbered 6, after V lost 5 bases and J lost 5 bases. The CDR3 length is 13 residues. In nucleotides, the CDR3 is TGTGCCAGCAGCGGGGGAGGGCCGGACGAGCAGTACTTC. Its translation is CASSGGGPDEQYF.

V and J are TRBV7-2 and TRBJ2-7; 7 bases are a match to TRBD1. V lost 0 bases to trimming and J lost 3 bases; unmatched junction nucleotides: 8. The CDR3 totals 16 residues. CDR1 and CDR2 from the germline V gene are SGHTA and FQGNSA. The CDR3 sequence: CASSLAPGQPHYEQYF. The CDR3 DNA reads as TGTGCCAGCAGCTTAGCCCCGGGACAGCCCCACTACGAGCAGTACTTC. Filled out from reference TRBV7-2 and TRBJ2-7, the complete variable domain reads GAGVSQSPSNKVTEKGKDVELRCDPISGHTALYWYRQSLGQGLEFLIYFQGNSAPDKSGLPSDRFSAERTGGSVSTLTIQRTQQEDSAVYLCASSLAPGQPHYEQYFGPGTRLTVT.

The rearrangement links TRBV3-1 (or the pseudogene TRBV3-2) to TRBJ2-4, with D tentatively TRBD1 (5 bases). Trimming cost V 4 bases and J 6 bases, with 16 bases left between them. Germline CDR1 LGHDT, CDR2 YNNKEL (reference sequence). The CDR3 is made up of 15 amino acids. The CDR3 DNA follows: TGTGCCAGCAGCCCCGGCCAGGGCGCTGCAAACATTCAGTACTTC. Translating gives CASSPGQGAANIQYF.

This clone was seen more than once but under ten times. This chain connects TRBV4-3 to TRBJ2-7; 9 bases align to TRBD1. V dropped 1 base and J dropped 0; count of bases not matched to a gene: 4. The CDR3 spans 16 residues. Germline V gene sequence: CDR1 LGHNA, CDR2 YSLEER. CDR3 amino acids: CASSQAGTGRSYEQYF. The CDR3 DNA reads TGCGCCAGCAGCCAAGCCGGGACAGGGCGCTCCTACGAGCAGTACTTC.

The genes are TRBV30 and TRBJ1-1, with a possible D match to TRBD1 (6 bases). Germline V gives CDR1 GTSNPN, CDR2 SVGIG (reference sequence). V lost 1 base, J lost 0 bases, and 9 bases lay in between. This CDR3 contains 14 residues. CDR3 sequence: CAWSGPGVNTEAFF. CDR3 nucleotide sequence: TGTGCCTGGAGTGGGCCAGGGGTGAACACTGAAGCTTTCTTT.

V and J are TRBV7-9 and TRBJ1-5, with 7 bases fitting TRBD1. Germline loops: CDR1 SEHNR, CDR2 FQNEAQ (reference sequence). This CDR3 spans 14 amino acids. With 5 bases clipped from V and 3 bases from J, the junction kept 4 bases outside the gene matches. The CDR3 sequence is CASSLDRDNQPQHF. The CDR3 bases are TGTGCCAGCAGCCTCGACAGGGACAATCAGCCCCAGCATTTT.

The genes are TRBV7-2 and TRBJ2-7, with 8 bases matching TRBD2. There are 16 residues in the CDR3. The V and J ends lost 1 base and 0 bases, in that order; junction bases with no gene match: 5. Germline CDR1 reads SGHTA; CDR2 reads FQGNSA. The CDR3 loop reads CASSLVPSGSSYEQYF. The DNA of the CDR3 is TGTGCCAGCAGCTTAGTGCCCAGCGGGAGCTCCTACGAGCAGTACTTC.

This sequence joins TRBV2 and TRBJ2-3, with TRBD2 as a possible D gene (6 bases). Germline CDR1 is SNHLY and CDR2 is FYNNEI. V lost 10 bases, J lost 5 bases, and 16 bases lay in between. The CDR3 extends over 13 amino acids. CDR3 amino acids: CATKPGAVDTQYF. The CDR3 DNA follows: TGTGCCACAAAACCGGGAGCGGTAGATACGCAGTATTTT.

The V call is TRBV21-1, the J call TRBJ2-7; the DNA was not compared with TRBD1, the D call given in the table. TRBV21-1 is a documented pseudogene. The CDR3 covers 15 residues. The CDR3 sequence: CASKEGQGKTYEQYF. The CDR3, as DNA: TGTGCCAGCAAAGAGGGACAGGGAAAAACCTACGAGCAGTACTTC.

The CDR3 DNA is TGCGCCAGCAGCTTGGTAGGACTGGGCCGCCGCACAGATACGCAGTATTTT. Translating it yields CASSLVGLGRRTDTQYF. The rearrangement links TRBV5-1 to TRBJ2-3, with TRBD2 as a possible D gene (5 bases). V gave up 0 bases and J gave up 1 base, with 15 bases separating them. Germline V gene sequence: CDR1 SGHRS, CDR2 YFSETQ. CDR3 length: 17 amino acids.

The chain uses TRBV7-7 and TRBJ2-3; 8 positions agree with TRBD1. This CDR3 region has 15 residues. The germline gives CDR1 SSHAT, CDR2 FNYEAQ (reference sequence). The J segment lost 4 bases and the V segment lost 4 bases, leaving 7 bases of the junction unmatched. Here the CDR3 DNA reads TGTGCCAGCAGCTCCAACAGGGGGATTTCAGATACGCAGTATTTT. Amino acids: CASSSNRGISDTQYF.

The V gene is TRBV3-1 (or the pseudogene TRBV3-2), the J gene TRBJ1-5, with D maybe TRBD1 (6 bases). CDR1 is LGHDT and CDR2 is YNNKEL in the germline V gene (reference sequence). The CDR3 has 15 amino acids. V lost 4 bases and J 2 bases, leaving 12 bases between the germline ends. CDR3 in amino acids: CASSPTGIRNQPQHF. Here the CDR3 DNA reads TGTGCCAGCAGCCCTACAGGGATCCGCAATCAGCCCCAGCATTTT.

This clone was observed a handful of times. This chain connects TRBV5-1 to TRBJ2-7, with 8 nucleotides matching TRBD2. Germline CDR1 reads SGHRS; CDR2 reads YFSETQ. Trimming took 6 bases from V and 2 from J; bases not matched to a gene: 4. This CDR3 is 13 amino acids long. For the CDR3, the DNA is TGCGCCAGCAAAACTAGCGGCACCTACGAGCAGTACTTC. Protein: CASKTSGTYEQYF.

J is TRBJ2-3 and V is TRBV9; 7 nucleotides match TRBD1. CDR3 length: 17 amino acids. With V trimmed by 4 bases and J by 1 base, 12 bases remained unmatched. The germline CDR1 and CDR2 sequences are SGDLS and YYNGEE. CDR3 bases: TGTGCCAGCAGCACCCGGGCAGGGGGTCTCGGCACAGATACGCAGTATTTT. This sequence encodes CASSTRAGGLGTDTQYF.

The chain combines TRBV24-1 with TRBJ2-2; D is possibly TRBD1 (6 bases). Germline V CDR1 and CDR2: KGHDR, SFDVKD. This CDR3 comprises 16 residues. The V end was cut by 3 bases, the J end by 4 bases, with 14 bases between. CDR3 bases: TGTGCCACCAGTGATCAATCGACAGGACTCACCGGGGAGCTGTTTTTT. It specifies CATSDQSTGLTGELFF.

The rearrangement joins TRBV11-2 to TRBJ1-1, with 9 bases lining up with TRBD1. From germline, CDR1 is SGHAT and CDR2 FQNNGV. The ends lost 5 bases at V and 4 bases at J; junction bases unmatched: 11. The CDR3 is 16 residues long. The CDR3 spells CASSRDRDKGSTEAFF. The CDR3 DNA is TGTGCCAGCAGCCGGGACAGGGACAAGGGGTCCACTGAAGCTTTCTTT.